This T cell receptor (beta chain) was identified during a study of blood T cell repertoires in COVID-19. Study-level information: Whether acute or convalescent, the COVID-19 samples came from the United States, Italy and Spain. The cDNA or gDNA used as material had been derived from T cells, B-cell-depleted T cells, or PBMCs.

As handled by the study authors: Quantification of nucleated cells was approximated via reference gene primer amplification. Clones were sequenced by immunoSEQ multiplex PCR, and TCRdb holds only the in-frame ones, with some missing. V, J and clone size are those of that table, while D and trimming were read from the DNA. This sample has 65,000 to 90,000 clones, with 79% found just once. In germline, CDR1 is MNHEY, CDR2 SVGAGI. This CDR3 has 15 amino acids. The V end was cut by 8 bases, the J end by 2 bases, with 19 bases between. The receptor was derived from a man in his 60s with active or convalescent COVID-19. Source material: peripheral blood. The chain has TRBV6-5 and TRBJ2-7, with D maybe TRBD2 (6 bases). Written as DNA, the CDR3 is TGTGCCAGCGGGCGCCGAGTTAGCGGAACCTACGAGCAGTACTTC. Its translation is CASGRRVSGTYEQYF.